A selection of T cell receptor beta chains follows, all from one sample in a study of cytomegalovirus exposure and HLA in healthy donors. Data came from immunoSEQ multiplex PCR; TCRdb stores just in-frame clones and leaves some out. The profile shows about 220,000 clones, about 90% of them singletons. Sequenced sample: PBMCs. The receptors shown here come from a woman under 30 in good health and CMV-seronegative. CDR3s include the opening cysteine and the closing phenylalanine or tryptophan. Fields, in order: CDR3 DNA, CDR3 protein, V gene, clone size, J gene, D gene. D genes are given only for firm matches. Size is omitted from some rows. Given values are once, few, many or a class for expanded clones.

cdr3_nt: TGTGCCTGGAGAGAGGCGTTTTTCTCTGGAAACACCATATATTTT
cdr3_aa: CAWREAFFSGNTIYF
v_call: TRBV30
clone_size: NA
j_call: TRBJ1-3
d_call: NA

cdr3_nt: TGCAGCGTAGCGGGAGGGAGTGGAAACATTCAGTACTTC
cdr3_aa: CSVAGGSGNIQYF
v_call: TRBV29-1
clone_size: NA
j_call: TRBJ2-4
d_call: TRBD2

cdr3_nt: TGTGCCAGCAGTCCCCGGGGAGGAGCTGTCACTGAAGCTTTCTTT
cdr3_aa: CASSPRGGAVTEAFF
v_call: TRBV27
clone_size: NA
j_call: TRBJ1-1
d_call: NA

cdr3_nt: TGTGCCAGCAGTGGCCAAGGGGGGGGATCCTACAATGAGCAGTTCTTC
cdr3_aa: CASSGQGGGSYNEQFF
v_call: TRBV6-1
clone_size: NA
j_call: TRBJ2-1
d_call: NA

cdr3_nt: TGTGCCAGCAGACGGACAGGGAGGTCGAACTATGGCTACACCTTC
cdr3_aa: CASRRTGRSNYGYTF
v_call: TRBV6-1
clone_size: NA
j_call: TRBJ1-2
d_call: TRBD1

cdr3_nt: TGTGCCAGCAGCGTAGCTTTGACTCTAGGTACCGGGGAGCTGTTTTTT
cdr3_aa: CASSVALTLGTGELFF
v_call: TRBV9
clone_size: NA
j_call: TRBJ2-2
d_call: NA

cdr3_nt: TGTGCCTGGAGTGGCGGACAGGGGACCTATGGCTACACCTTC
cdr3_aa: CAWSGGQGTYGYTF
v_call: TRBV30
clone_size: NA
j_call: TRBJ1-2
d_call: TRBD1

cdr3_nt: TGTGCCAGCAGTCCTCTCGGGGGCACTGAAGCTTTCTTT
cdr3_aa: CASSPLGGTEAFF
v_call: TRBV27
clone_size: NA
j_call: TRBJ1-1
d_call: NA

cdr3_nt: TGTGCCAGCTCTCTCCAGGCCCGGGGGACCCAGTACTTC
cdr3_aa: CASSLQARGTQYF
v_call: TRBV18
clone_size: NA
j_call: TRBJ2-5
d_call: NA

cdr3_nt: TGTGCCAGCTCACCCTTGGGAGGGACGAACACCGGGGAGCTGTTTTTT
cdr3_aa: CASSPLGGTNTGELFF
v_call: TRBV18
clone_size: NA
j_call: TRBJ2-2
d_call: TRBD2

cdr3_nt: TGTGCCAGCAGTTTGGCCGGGACTATGAATTCACCCCTCCACTTT
cdr3_aa: CASSLAGTMNSPLHF
v_call: TRBV28
clone_size: NA
j_call: TRBJ1-6
d_call: NA

cdr3_nt: TGTGCCAGCAGTTTATTTGGGACAGGGCGGGAAAAACTGTTTTTT
cdr3_aa: CASSLFGTGREKLFF
v_call: TRBV27
clone_size: NA
j_call: TRBJ1-4
d_call: TRBD1

cdr3_nt: TGTGCCAGCAGTTTGAGCAATGAGCAGTTCTTC
cdr3_aa: CASSLSNEQFF
v_call: TRBV27
clone_size: NA
j_call: TRBJ2-1
d_call: NA

cdr3_nt: TGTGCCAGCAGTTTAGGGACAGCTATTGAAGCTTTCTTT
cdr3_aa: CASSLGTAIEAFF
v_call: TRBV28
clone_size: NA
j_call: TRBJ1-1
d_call: TRBD1

cdr3_nt: TGTGCCAGCAGTGTCCAGGGTTCGGATGAAGCTTTCTTT
cdr3_aa: CASSVQGSDEAFF
v_call: TRBV2
clone_size: NA
j_call: TRBJ1-1
d_call: NA

cdr3_nt: TGTGCCAGCAGCTTGGGCAGGGGCCACGAGCAGTACTTC
cdr3_aa: CASSLGRGHEQYF
v_call: TRBV5-6
clone_size: NA
j_call: TRBJ2-7
d_call: NA

cdr3_nt: TGTGCCAGCAGCGCACAGGGATTGGCTCAGCCCCAGCATTTT
cdr3_aa: CASSAQGLAQPQHF
v_call: TRBV7-8
clone_size: few
j_call: TRBJ1-5
d_call: NA

cdr3_nt: TGTGCCTGGGGTGACAGGGGGCGCAATCAGCCCCAGCATTTT
cdr3_aa: CAWGDRGRNQPQHF
v_call: TRBV30
clone_size: NA
j_call: TRBJ1-5
d_call: TRBD1

cdr3_nt: TGCGCCAGCAGCACGGGACAGGGAGCCTACGAGCAGTACTTC
cdr3_aa: CASSTGQGAYEQYF
v_call: TRBV5-1
clone_size: NA
j_call: TRBJ2-7
d_call: TRBD1

cdr3_nt: TGTGCCAGCAGTTCATGGGGGGGAGGAGATTCACCCCTCCACTTT
cdr3_aa: CASSSWGGGDSPLHF
v_call: TRBV28
clone_size: few
j_call: TRBJ1-6
d_call: NA

cdr3_nt: TGTGCCAGCAGTTCCAGGACTGAAGCTTTCTTT
cdr3_aa: CASSSRTEAFF
v_call: TRBV27
clone_size: NA
j_call: TRBJ1-1
d_call: NA

cdr3_nt: TGTGCCAGCAGCCTTTTCGGACTAGCGGGAGGGCACAATGAGCAGTTCTTC
cdr3_aa: CASSLFGLAGGHNEQFF
v_call: TRBV13
clone_size: NA
j_call: TRBJ2-1
d_call: TRBD2

cdr3_nt: TGTGCCAGCAAAAGGGGACTCCGGGACGGCTACACCTTC
cdr3_aa: CASKRGLRDGYTF
v_call: TRBV6-1
clone_size: NA
j_call: TRBJ1-2
d_call: NA

cdr3_nt: TGTGCCAGCAGCAAATCCCTGACTAGCAGACCCACAGATACGCAGTATTTT
cdr3_aa: CASSKSLTSRPTDTQYF
v_call: TRBV7-2
clone_size: NA
j_call: TRBJ2-3
d_call: TRBD2

cdr3_nt: TGTGCCAGCACCCGGGGGGCGGAGAACACTGAAGCTTTCTTT
cdr3_aa: CASTRGAENTEAFF
v_call: TRBV9
clone_size: NA
j_call: TRBJ1-1
d_call: NA

cdr3_nt: TGTGCCAGTAGGGCCCGGGGAACACTACACGAGCTGTTTTTT
cdr3_aa: CASRARGTLHELFF
v_call: TRBV19
clone_size: NA
j_call: TRBJ2-2
d_call: NA

cdr3_nt: TGCGCCAGCAGCTTCGGTGAGACCCAGTACTTC
cdr3_aa: CASSFGETQYF
v_call: TRBV5-1
clone_size: NA
j_call: TRBJ2-5
d_call: NA

cdr3_nt: TGTGCCAGCGGCCCGATCTACGAGCAGTACTTC
cdr3_aa: CASGPIYEQYF
v_call: TRBV2
clone_size: NA
j_call: TRBJ2-7
d_call: NA

cdr3_nt: TGTGCCAGCAGCTTGGGGGACTCTACAACTTTCCAGCATTTT
cdr3_aa: CASSLGDSTTFQHF
v_call: TRBV7-8
clone_size: NA
j_call: TRBJ1-5
d_call: NA

cdr3_nt: TGTGCCAGCTCCCCCGCTCGGGGGGTGAACACTGAAGCTTTCTTT
cdr3_aa: CASSPARGVNTEAFF
v_call: TRBV18
clone_size: once
j_call: TRBJ1-1
d_call: NA

cdr3_nt: TGTGCCAGCAGCTTATGGGACAGGGCCTACGAGCAGTACTTC
cdr3_aa: CASSLWDRAYEQYF
v_call: TRBV7-9
clone_size: NA
j_call: TRBJ2-7
d_call: TRBD1

cdr3_nt: TGTGCCTGGAGAAGGCTAGATAGAGGGGAGACCCAGTACTTC
cdr3_aa: CAWRRLDRGETQYF
v_call: TRBV30
clone_size: NA
j_call: TRBJ2-5
d_call: NA

cdr3_nt: TGTGCCAGCAGTTACTCAGGGGAGGGGAACTATGGCTACACCTTC
cdr3_aa: CASSYSGEGNYGYTF
v_call: TRBV6-5
clone_size: NA
j_call: TRBJ1-2
d_call: NA

cdr3_nt: TGCAGCGTTTGCAGGGGCGACGAGCAGTACTTC
cdr3_aa: CSVCRGDEQYF
v_call: TRBV29-1
clone_size: NA
j_call: TRBJ2-7
d_call: NA

cdr3_nt: TGTGCCAGTAGTATGCGAGGGAACACCGGGGAGCTGTTTTTT
cdr3_aa: CASSMRGNTGELFF
v_call: TRBV19
clone_size: NA
j_call: TRBJ2-2
d_call: NA

cdr3_nt: TGTGCCAGCAGCAGACACAGGGCATCCGGGGACAATGAGCAGTTCTTC
cdr3_aa: CASSRHRASGDNEQFF
v_call: TRBV7-3
clone_size: NA
j_call: TRBJ2-1
d_call: NA

cdr3_nt: TGTGCCAGCAGCTCAGGGCAATCCCTCCACTTT
cdr3_aa: CASSSGQSLHF
v_call: TRBV7-6
clone_size: NA
j_call: TRBJ1-6
d_call: NA

cdr3_nt: TGTGCCAGCAGCCCTGGACAGGGTACTGGCTACACCTTC
cdr3_aa: CASSPGQGTGYTF
v_call: TRBV28
clone_size: NA
j_call: TRBJ1-2
d_call: TRBD1

cdr3_nt: TGTGCCAGCACTAGAAGGGGGTTTAATTCACCCCTCCACTTT
cdr3_aa: CASTRRGFNSPLHF
v_call: TRBV25-1
clone_size: NA
j_call: TRBJ1-6
d_call: NA

cdr3_nt: TGCGCCAGCAGCTTAGCTGGAGCTGACGACGAGCAGTACTTC
cdr3_aa: CASSLAGADDEQYF
v_call: TRBV5-1
clone_size: NA
j_call: TRBJ2-7
d_call: NA

cdr3_nt: TGTGCCTGGGCGGGGTATCAGGGGGCTGAAACTTTCTTT
cdr3_aa: CAWAGYQGAETFF
v_call: TRBV30
clone_size: NA
j_call: TRBJ1-1
d_call: TRBD1

cdr3_nt: TGCAGCGTTGGAACCACAGGGGTGCCCTATGGCTACACCTTC
cdr3_aa: CSVGTTGVPYGYTF
v_call: TRBV29-1
clone_size: NA
j_call: TRBJ1-2
d_call: TRBD1

cdr3_nt: TGTGCCACCAGCAGAGGGGGCGGCAGAGAAGAGACCCAGTACTTC
cdr3_aa: CATSRGGGREETQYF
v_call: TRBV15
clone_size: once
j_call: TRBJ2-5
d_call: NA

cdr3_nt: TGTGCCAGCATTAAACCCGGGACAGGGGGTTCAACGCAGTATTTT
cdr3_aa: CASIKPGTGGSTQYF
v_call: TRBV28
clone_size: NA
j_call: TRBJ2-3
d_call: TRBD1

cdr3_nt: TGTGCCAGCTCACCACGGAGGGGCAATCAGCCCCAGCATTTT
cdr3_aa: CASSPRRGNQPQHF
v_call: TRBV18
clone_size: NA
j_call: TRBJ1-5
d_call: NA

cdr3_nt: TGTGCCAGCAGCGCCGACCAGGGATACAATGAGCAGTTCTTC
cdr3_aa: CASSADQGYNEQFF
v_call: TRBV7-9
clone_size: once
j_call: TRBJ2-1
d_call: NA

cdr3_nt: TGTGCCAGCAGCTTAACGGCAGGGTTGTCCTCCAGGAACACTGAAGCTTTCTTT
cdr3_aa: CASSLTAGLSSRNTEAFF
v_call: TRBV7-9
clone_size: NA
j_call: TRBJ1-1
d_call: NA

cdr3_nt: TGTGCCAGCAGCGAGCATGGCGGGATCTCGTACGAGCAGTACTTC
cdr3_aa: CASSEHGGISYEQYF
v_call: TRBV5-4
clone_size: NA
j_call: TRBJ2-7
d_call: NA

cdr3_nt: TGTGCCAGCAGCTCCCCCCCCCAGGGGGAGCTGTTTTTT
cdr3_aa: CASSSPPQGELFF
v_call: TRBV7-2
clone_size: NA
j_call: TRBJ2-2
d_call: NA

cdr3_nt: TGTGCCTGGAGTGGGGACAGCCTCTATGGCTACACCTTC
cdr3_aa: CAWSGDSLYGYTF
v_call: TRBV30
clone_size: NA
j_call: TRBJ1-2
d_call: TRBD1

cdr3_nt: TGTGCCACGGGACTAGCGGGAATCAATGAGCAGTTCTTC
cdr3_aa: CATGLAGINEQFF
v_call: TRBV5-4
clone_size: NA
j_call: TRBJ2-1
d_call: TRBD2

cdr3_nt: TGTGCCAGCAGCTCAGCGGGAGGTGGAGATACGCAGTATTTT
cdr3_aa: CASSSAGGGDTQYF
v_call: TRBV11-3
clone_size: few
j_call: TRBJ2-3
d_call: TRBD2

cdr3_nt: TGTGCCAGCAGTAACCCTCTAGCGGGACTCTACGAGCAGTACTTC
cdr3_aa: CASSNPLAGLYEQYF
v_call: TRBV6-5
clone_size: NA
j_call: TRBJ2-7
d_call: TRBD2

cdr3_nt: TGTGCCAGCGGCCGGGGCAATCAGCCCCAGCATTTT
cdr3_aa: CASGRGNQPQHF
v_call: TRBV6-1
clone_size: NA
j_call: TRBJ1-5
d_call: NA

cdr3_nt: TGTGCCAGTACGGCACTAACGAACACCGGGGAGCTGTTTTTT
cdr3_aa: CASTALTNTGELFF
v_call: TRBV19
clone_size: once
j_call: TRBJ2-2
d_call: NA